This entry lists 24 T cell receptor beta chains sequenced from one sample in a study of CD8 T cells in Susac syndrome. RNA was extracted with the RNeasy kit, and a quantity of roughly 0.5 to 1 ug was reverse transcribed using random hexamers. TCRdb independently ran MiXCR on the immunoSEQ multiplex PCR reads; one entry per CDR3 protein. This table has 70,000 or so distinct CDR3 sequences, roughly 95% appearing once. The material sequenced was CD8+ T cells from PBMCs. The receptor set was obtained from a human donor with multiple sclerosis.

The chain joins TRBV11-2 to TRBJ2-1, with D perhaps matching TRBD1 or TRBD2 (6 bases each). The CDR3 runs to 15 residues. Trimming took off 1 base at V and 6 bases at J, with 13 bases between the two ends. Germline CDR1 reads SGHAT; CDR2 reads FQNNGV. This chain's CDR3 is CASSLGGAEVNEQFF. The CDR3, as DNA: TGTGCCAGCAGCTTAGGGGGGGCTGAGGTCAATGAGCAGTTCTTC. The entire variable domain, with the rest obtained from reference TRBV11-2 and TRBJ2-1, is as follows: EAGVAQSPRYKIIEKRQSVAFWCNPISGHATLYWYQQILGQGPKLLIQFQNNGVVDDSQLPKDRFSAERLKGVDSTLKIQPAKLEDSAVYLCASSLGGAEVNEQFFGPGTRLTVL.

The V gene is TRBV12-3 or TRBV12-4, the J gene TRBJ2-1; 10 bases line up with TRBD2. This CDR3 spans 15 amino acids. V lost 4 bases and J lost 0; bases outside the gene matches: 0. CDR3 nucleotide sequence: TGTGCCAGCAGTTCTAGCGGGAGCTCCTACAATGAGCAGTTCTTC. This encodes CASSSSGSSYNEQFF.

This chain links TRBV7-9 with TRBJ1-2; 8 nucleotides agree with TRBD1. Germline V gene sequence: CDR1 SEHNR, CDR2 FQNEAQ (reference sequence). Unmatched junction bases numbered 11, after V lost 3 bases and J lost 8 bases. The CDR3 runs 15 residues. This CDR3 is CASSFPLGQGFGYTF. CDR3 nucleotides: TGTGCCAGCAGCTTCCCGCTAGGACAGGGATTCGGCTACACCTTC. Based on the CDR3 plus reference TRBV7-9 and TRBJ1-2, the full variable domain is DTGVSQNPRHKITKRGQNVTFRCDPISEHNRLYWYRQTLGQGPEFLTYFQNEAQLEKSRLLSDRFSAERPKGSFSTLEIQRTEQGDSAMYLCASSFPLGQGFGYTFGSGTRLTVV.

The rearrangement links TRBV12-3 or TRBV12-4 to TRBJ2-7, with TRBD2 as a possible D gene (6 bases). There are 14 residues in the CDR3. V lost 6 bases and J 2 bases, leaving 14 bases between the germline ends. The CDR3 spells CASRPAGLAYEQYF. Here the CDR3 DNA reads TGTGCCAGCAGGCCCGCGGGGTTGGCCTACGAGCAGTACTTC.

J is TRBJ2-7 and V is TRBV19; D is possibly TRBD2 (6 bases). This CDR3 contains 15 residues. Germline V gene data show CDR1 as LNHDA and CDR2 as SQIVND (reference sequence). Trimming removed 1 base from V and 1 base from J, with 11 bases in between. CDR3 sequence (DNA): TGTGCCAGTAGTATAGGTGTAGCGGCTTCCTACGAGCAGTACTTC. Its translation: CASSIGVAASYEQYF.

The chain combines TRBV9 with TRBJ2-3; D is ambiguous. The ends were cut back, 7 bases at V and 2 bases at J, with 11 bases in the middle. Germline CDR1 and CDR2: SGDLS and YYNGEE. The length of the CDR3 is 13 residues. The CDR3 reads CASHKENTDTQYF. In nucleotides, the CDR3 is TGTGCCAGCCACAAAGAGAACACAGATACGCAGTATTTT.

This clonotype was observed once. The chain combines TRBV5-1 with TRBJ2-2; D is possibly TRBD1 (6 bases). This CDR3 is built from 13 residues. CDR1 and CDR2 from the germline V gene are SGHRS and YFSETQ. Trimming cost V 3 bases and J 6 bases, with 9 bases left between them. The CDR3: CASSYRVAGELFF. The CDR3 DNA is TGCGCCAGCAGCTACAGGGTCGCCGGGGAGCTGTTTTTT.

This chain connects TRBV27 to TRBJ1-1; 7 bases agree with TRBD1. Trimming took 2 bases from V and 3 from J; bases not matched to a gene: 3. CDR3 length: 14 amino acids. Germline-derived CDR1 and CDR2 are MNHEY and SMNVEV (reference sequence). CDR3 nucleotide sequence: TGTGCCAGCAGTTTAAACAGGGGATACACTGAAGCTTTCTTT. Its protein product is CASSLNRGYTEAFF.

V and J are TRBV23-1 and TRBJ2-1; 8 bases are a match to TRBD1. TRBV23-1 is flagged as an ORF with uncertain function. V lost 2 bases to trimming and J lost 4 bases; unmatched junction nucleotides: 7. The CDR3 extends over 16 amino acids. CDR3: CASSQAGQGEYNEQFF. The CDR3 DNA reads TGCGCCAGCAGTCAAGCCGGACAGGGCGAGTACAATGAGCAGTTCTTC.

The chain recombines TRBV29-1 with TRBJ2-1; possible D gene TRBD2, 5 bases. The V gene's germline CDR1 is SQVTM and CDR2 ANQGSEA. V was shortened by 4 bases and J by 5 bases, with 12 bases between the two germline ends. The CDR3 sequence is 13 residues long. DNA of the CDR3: TGCAGCGTTGTAGGGCCACTAGACAATGAGCAGTTCTTC. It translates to CSVVGPLDNEQFF.

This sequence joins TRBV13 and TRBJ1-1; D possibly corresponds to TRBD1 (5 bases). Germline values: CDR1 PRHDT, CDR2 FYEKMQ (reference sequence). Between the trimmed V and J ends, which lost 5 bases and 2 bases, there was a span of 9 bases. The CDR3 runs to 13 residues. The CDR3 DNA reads TGTGCCAGCAGCGGGGACGGAAACACTGAAGCTTTCTTT. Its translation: CASSGDGNTEAFF.

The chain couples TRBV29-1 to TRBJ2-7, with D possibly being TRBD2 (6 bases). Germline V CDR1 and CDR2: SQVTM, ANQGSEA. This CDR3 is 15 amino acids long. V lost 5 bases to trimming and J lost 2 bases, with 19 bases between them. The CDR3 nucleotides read TGCAGCGTTACCCCGGGAGTTGACAGTCCCTACGAGCAGTACTTC. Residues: CSVTPGVDSPYEQYF.

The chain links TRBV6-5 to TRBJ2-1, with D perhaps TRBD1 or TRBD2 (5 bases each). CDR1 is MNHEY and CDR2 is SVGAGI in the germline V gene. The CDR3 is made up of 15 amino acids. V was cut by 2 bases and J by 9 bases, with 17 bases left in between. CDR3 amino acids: CASSYGSEGPGEQFF. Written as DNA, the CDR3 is TGTGCCAGCAGTTACGGAAGTGAGGGGCCCGGTGAGCAGTTCTTC.

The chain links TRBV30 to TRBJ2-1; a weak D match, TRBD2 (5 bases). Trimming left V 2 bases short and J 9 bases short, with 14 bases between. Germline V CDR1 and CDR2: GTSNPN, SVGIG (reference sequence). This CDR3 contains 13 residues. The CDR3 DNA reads TGTGCCTGGAGTCAAGTGGCGGGCGGTGAGCAGTTCTTC. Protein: CAWSQVAGGEQFF.

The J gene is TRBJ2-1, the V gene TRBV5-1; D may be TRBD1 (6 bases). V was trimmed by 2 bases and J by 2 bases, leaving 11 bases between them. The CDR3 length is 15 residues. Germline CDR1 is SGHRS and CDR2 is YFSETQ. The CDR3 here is CASSFTGSPYNEQFF. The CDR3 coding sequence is TGCGCCAGCAGCTTCACAGGGAGTCCCTACAATGAGCAGTTCTTC.

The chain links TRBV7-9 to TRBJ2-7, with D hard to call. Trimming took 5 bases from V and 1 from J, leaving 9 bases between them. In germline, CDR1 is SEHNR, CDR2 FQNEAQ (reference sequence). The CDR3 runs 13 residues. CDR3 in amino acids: CASSPPGSYEQYF. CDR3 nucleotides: TGTGCCAGCAGCCCCCCCGGGTCCTACGAGCAGTACTTC.

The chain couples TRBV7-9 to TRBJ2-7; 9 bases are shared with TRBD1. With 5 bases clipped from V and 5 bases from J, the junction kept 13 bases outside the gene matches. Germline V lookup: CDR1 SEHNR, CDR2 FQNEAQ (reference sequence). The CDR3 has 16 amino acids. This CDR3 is CASSSPGTGNRNEQYF. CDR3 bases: TGTGCCAGCAGCAGTCCCGGGACAGGGAACCGGAACGAGCAGTACTTC.

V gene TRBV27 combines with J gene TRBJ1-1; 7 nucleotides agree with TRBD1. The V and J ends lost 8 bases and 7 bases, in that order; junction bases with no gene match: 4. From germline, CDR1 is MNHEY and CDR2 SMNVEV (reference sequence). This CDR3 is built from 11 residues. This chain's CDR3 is CASVYRGEAFF. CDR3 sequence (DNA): TGTGCCAGCGTATACAGGGGTGAAGCTTTCTTT.

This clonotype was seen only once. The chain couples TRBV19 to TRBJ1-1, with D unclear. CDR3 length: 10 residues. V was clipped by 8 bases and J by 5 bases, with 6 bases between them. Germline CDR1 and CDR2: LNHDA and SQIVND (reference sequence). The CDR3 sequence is CASGVTEAFF. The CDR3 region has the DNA TGTGCCAGTGGGGTGACTGAAGCTTTCTTT. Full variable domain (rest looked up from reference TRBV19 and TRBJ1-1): DGGITQSPKYLFRKEGQNVTLSCEQNLNHDAMYWYRQDPGQGLRLIYYSQIVNDFQKGDIAEGYSVSREKKESFPLTVTSAQKNPTAFYLCASGVTEAFFGQGTRLTVV.

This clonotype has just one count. This CDR3 reads CSVAGNYGYTF. The CDR3 DNA reads TGCAGCGTTGCGGGGAACTATGGCTACACCTTC. The chain employs TRBV29-1 and TRBJ1-2; D is ambiguous. The CDR3 loop spans 11 amino acids. The V gene's germline CDR1 is SQVTM and CDR2 ANQGSEA. Trimming pared 4 bases from V and 2 bases from J, leaving 5 bases between.

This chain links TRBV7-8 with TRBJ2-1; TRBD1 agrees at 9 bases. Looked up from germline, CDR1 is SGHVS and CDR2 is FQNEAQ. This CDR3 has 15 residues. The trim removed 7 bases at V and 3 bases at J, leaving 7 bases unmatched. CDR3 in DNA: TGTGCCAGCAACCTACACAGGGGGCTCTACAATGAGCAGTTCTTC. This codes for CASNLHRGLYNEQFF. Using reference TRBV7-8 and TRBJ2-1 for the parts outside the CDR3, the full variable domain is GAGVSQSPRYKVAKRGQDVALRCDPISGHVSLFWYQQALGQGPEFLTYFQNEAQLDKSGLPSDRFFAERPEGSVSTLKIQRTQQEDSAVYLCASNLHRGLYNEQFFGPGTRLTVL.

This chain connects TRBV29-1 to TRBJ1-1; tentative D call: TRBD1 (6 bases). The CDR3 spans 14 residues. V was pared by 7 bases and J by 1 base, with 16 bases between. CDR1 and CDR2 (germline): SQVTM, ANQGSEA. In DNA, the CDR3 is TGCAGCGCCGTGGACAGAGGGGGGAACACTGAAGCTTTCTTT. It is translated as CSAVDRGGNTEAFF.

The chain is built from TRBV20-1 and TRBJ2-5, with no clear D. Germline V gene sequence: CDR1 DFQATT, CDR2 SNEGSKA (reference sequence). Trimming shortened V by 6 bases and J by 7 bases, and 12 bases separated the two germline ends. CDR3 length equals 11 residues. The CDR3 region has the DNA TGCAGTGCCCTTATCCCAGTGACCCAGTACTTC. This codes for CSALIPVTQYF.

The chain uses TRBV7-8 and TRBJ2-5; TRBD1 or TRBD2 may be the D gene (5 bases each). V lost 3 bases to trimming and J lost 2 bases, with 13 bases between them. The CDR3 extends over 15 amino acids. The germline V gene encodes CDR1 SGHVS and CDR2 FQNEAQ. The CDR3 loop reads CASSFRDRLQETQYF. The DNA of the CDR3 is TGTGCCAGCAGCTTTAGGGACCGACTTCAAGAGACCCAGTACTTC.